This TCR beta chain is from a study of T cells in Graves' hyperthyroidism and ophthalmopathy (dated by TCRdb to between 2018 and 2021). At the level of the whole study: Peripheral blood was sampled at the time of initial diagnosis, prior to any treatment. TCR V-J signatures able to tell the groups apart were searched for in a discovery cohort of around 95 patients, of whom more than 40 had Graves' ophthalmopathy and 57 had stable Graves' hyperthyroidism. Prospective prediction of ophthalmopathy was tested in an independent validation cohort of 18 to 20 hyperthyroidism patients and 17 patients who later progressed to ophthalmopathy. The 90 to 100 discovery patients were randomly split 7:3 into training and test sets. In addition, the study compared T-cell repertoires in thyroid tissue and in blood from roughly six Graves' hyperthyroidism patients. Following sampling, methimazole starting at 30 mg daily was given to hyperthyroidism patients, and high-dose intravenous methylprednisolone was given to ophthalmopathy patients. TCR Vbeta CDR3 sequencing of 120 to 150 peripheral blood samples (under 45 ophthalmopathy, 70 to 85 hyperthyroidism and some 17 progressor patients) is reported in the paper.

The TCR beta CDR3 regions were amplified from RNA transcripts. The first round of RT-PCR for the TCR CDR3 was performed with the HTBI primer set and the Qiagen OneStep RT-PCR kit. The libraries were constructed in a second round of multiplex PCR and then size-selected and purified. Sequencing of the libraries was done on an Illumina HiSeq2000 using paired-end 100 bp reads. As for the original processing: SOAPnuke was used to process the raw data, with reads discarded if the reads contained adapters or uncalled bases, had a mean Phred below 15, or lacked an exact constant-primer or identifier match. High-quality paired reads were merged using COPE v1.2.5, and each unique nucleotide sequence was defined as a clonotype. MiTCR v1.1 was used to align clonotypes to the IMGT TRBV, TRBD and TRBJ reference segments. The analysis was restricted to V-J combinations with a frequency above 0.0001, which together covered 99% to 99.2% of the repertoires. The TCS score was defined as F50 (clonal expansion) divided by E x V (chaos), with BLOSUM62-based TCRdist calculated between CDR3 peptides within each V-J. Welch's t-statistics and random forest reduced roughly 530 V-J features to fewer than 15, which were used in a naive Bayes classifier (R e1071). In-frame beta chains were kept once TCRdb had trimmed the public reads at Q25 with fastp and called clones with MiXCR. Entries that share a CDR3 protein sequence are merged under the most common genes and DNA. The V and J calls shown here were made by TCRdb, not taken from the authors' results. Recorded for this sample are 200,000 to 250,000 distinct CDR3 sequences; roughly a sixth of them occurred a single time. The top ten clonotypes cover approximately 50% of the sample.

The investigation overall reported the following: Sample size was not statistically predetermined, and blinding of investigators to group allocation was not performed. A model built on a 13 V-J signature distinguished ophthalmopathy from stable hyperthyroidism, reaching approximately 89% sensitivity and 81% to 83% specificity in cross-validation and 80%/75% in testing. Most expanded thyroid clonotypes (frequency above 0.001) were also detected in blood, suggesting blood repertoires may reflect thyroid immune responses. In validation, the model predicted progression to ophthalmopathy a median of about 6.5 months before onset, with roughly 71% sensitivity and about 72% specificity.

The CDR3 sequence holds 14 residues, the cysteine and phenylalanine included. Kept here is only the CDR3 DNA, which spans 42 bases and is read in frame from base 1. The germline V gene gives CDR1 as SQVTM and CDR2 as ANQGSEA. After removal of 7 bases from V and 5 bases from J, the junction retains 11 bases not matched to a gene. In its sample, this clonotype was seen many times. Its antigen is currently not known. The input lacks base qualities; no much larger clone sits a single base away. Stable Graves' hyperthyroidism was defined as the absence of progression to ophthalmopathy over 18 months of follow-up. Hyperthyroidism patients were newly diagnosed, had a disease duration of under 2 months, and were aged 18 to 65 years. Any patient with an uncontrolled infection, another autoimmune disease, pregnancy or lactation was excluded. Diagnoses were based on clinical symptoms, serum thyroxine and TRAb, thyroid ultrasound and orbital computed tomography. Ficoll-Paque density gradient centrifugation was used to isolate PBMCs from around 10 ml of fresh peripheral blood. Total RNA was extracted with Trizol reagent, and quality was checked on an Agilent 2100 Bioanalyzer.

Input material: blood. The receptor comes from a man aged 50 or older with Graves' hyperthyroidism. The chain links TRBV29-1 with TRBJ2-3, with TRBD2 matching 8 junction bases. The CDR3 protein is CSAPGVSGRDTQYF. The DNA is as follows: TGCAGCGCTCCAGGAGTGAGCGGGAGAGATACGCAGTATTTT.